The subject of this entry is one T cell receptor (beta chain). This clonotype occurred once. Its cognate antigen has yet to be identified. The CDR3 does not close with the conserved phenylalanine or tryptophan, likely indicating a read error. The data belong to a study of identical twins (dated by TCRdb to the mid-2010s). Regarding the research as a whole: To test whether fetal clonotypes persist, this study deep-sequenced TCR alpha and beta repertoires from monozygotic twins, from unrelated adults of various ages, and from cord blood. To rule out contamination, replicate twin experiments were performed at different times with different library preparation protocols. The paper as a whole reports these results and caveats: Because the same donors could not be followed over many years, conclusions were based on cross-sectional statistical analysis. Fewer insertions were carried by abundant cord blood beta clonotypes; a weaker similar trend was observed in young adult naive repertoires, while no such trend was observed in memory repertoires. Excess twin sharing in beta out-of-frame sequences was weaker because fewer shared sequences lowered the signal-to-noise ratio. Invariant T cells such as MAIT and iNKT could partly confound zero-insertion analyses, although diverse VJ usage argued against such confounding for most clonotypes. In monozygotic twins, recombination models systematically underestimated out-of-frame TCR alpha sharing, but the models matched the sharing seen between unrelated individuals. Compared with coincidental sharing between unrelated individuals, out-of-frame TCR alpha sequences shared between twins had an excess of sequences with low generation probability.

Library prep was done by 5' RACE. The instrument given in TCRdb is Illumina HiSeq 2000. A universal primer binding site was introduced by template switching, and a unique molecular identifier was present in the final cDNA, enabling accurate counting of TCR cDNA molecules. First-strand cDNA for TCR alpha and beta chains was synthesized from specific primers in the conserved constant-segment region. To control for contamination, every cDNA library carried two barcodes: a SMART-Mk sample barcode plus Illumina barcodes. TruSeq adapter sequences and Illumina sample barcodes were added in two successive PCR steps. TCR alpha and beta cDNA libraries were sequenced on the Illumina HiSeq platform with custom primers. As for the original processing: MiGEC was used to process raw reads and extract unique molecular identifiers, and MiXCR was used to find CDR3 positions. Recombination models were inferred per individual with the repgenHMM and IGoR tools using an EM algorithm. The tcR package in R was used for shared clonotype analysis, with sharing normalized by the product of cloneset sizes. To study raw recombination without the effects of thymic and clonal selection, out-of-frame nonproductive sequences were analyzed. In TCRdb, the public reads were trimmed at Q25 with fastp and aligned with MiXCR, with productive beta chains retained. Entries are consolidated by CDR3 protein sequence, retaining the most common genes and DNA. These V and J calls originate from TCRdb's pipeline instead of the authors' own analysis. The sample table lists 1.5 million to 2 million distinct CDR3 sequences, around a third of them with a count of one. About 0.27% of the sample is taken by the ten largest.

Every donor in the study was a healthy Caucasian. This TCR was sampled from a newborn girl in good health. The sequenced sample consisted of cord blood.

The DNA reads TGCAGTGCTAGTGCGGGACTAGCGGGACATAGCACAGATACGCAGTATTTA. Its coded protein is CSASAGLAGHSTDTQYL. In this chain, TRBV20-1 is recombined with TRBJ2-3; TRBD2 fits 13 bases in the junction. The CDR3 totals 17 residues, both ends included. Only the CDR3 part of the read is kept: 51 bases, read in frame from the first base. Trimmed from V: 3 bases; trimmed from J: 0 bases; junction bases lacking a gene match: 6. As encoded in the germline V gene (reference sequence), CDR1 is DFQATT while CDR2 is SNEGSKA.